These T cell receptor beta chains were read from a single sample in a study of blood T cell repertoires in COVID-19. Method: immunoSEQ multiplex PCR; TCRdb's copy keeps in-frame clones and lacks some. Among some 340,000 clones listed, about 89% were seen once. Sequenced: PBMCs or T cells enriched from blood (not recorded which). Receptors originate from a woman in her 30s who had recovered from COVID-19. Both conserved end residues are part of each CDR3. Expanded clones are given a class, and other clones once, few, many or no size at all.

clone_size v_call cdr3_aa
once TRBV6-4 CASSATRTGMNTEAFF
. TRBV18 CASSPPVGGHTIYF
. TRBV12-5 CASGSDRVGAFF
. TRBV5-8 CASSLDRSSGNTIYF
. TRBV4-3 CASSQDGGTGALRTEAFF
. TRBV7-9 CASSLEGQGGYGYTF
. TRBV3-1/TRBV3-2 CASSKQGAHNSPLHF
. TRBV3-1/TRBV3-2 CASSRTSGLILSYEQYF
. TRBV28 CASSPVGGYNYGYTF
. TRBV13 CASSLGRTGSGYTF
. TRBV6-5 CASSRDRVSYEQYF
. TRBV6-5 CASRPTRGPQHF
once TRBV5-6 CASGQQGTYNEQFF
. TRBV27 CASSLSFGAVTEAFF
once TRBV15 CATSRGRNSPLHF